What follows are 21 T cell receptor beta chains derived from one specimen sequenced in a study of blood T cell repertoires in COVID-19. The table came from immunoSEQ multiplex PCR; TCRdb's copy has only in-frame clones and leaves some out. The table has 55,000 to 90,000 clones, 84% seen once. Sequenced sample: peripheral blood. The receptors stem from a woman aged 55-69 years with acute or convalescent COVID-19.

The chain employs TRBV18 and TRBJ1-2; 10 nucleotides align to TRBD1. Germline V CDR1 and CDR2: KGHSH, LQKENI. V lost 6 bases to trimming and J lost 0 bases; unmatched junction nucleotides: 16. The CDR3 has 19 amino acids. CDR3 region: CASSPSTGGVTDTNYGYTF. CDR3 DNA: TGTGCCAGCTCGCCCTCGACAGGGGGCGTAACCGACACTAACTATGGCTACACCTTC.

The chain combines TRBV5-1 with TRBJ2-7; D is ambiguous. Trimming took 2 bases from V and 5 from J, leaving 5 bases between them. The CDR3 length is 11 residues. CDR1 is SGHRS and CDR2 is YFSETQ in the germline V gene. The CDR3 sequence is CASSLQNEQYF. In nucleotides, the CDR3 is TGCGCCAGCAGCTTACAGAACGAGCAGTACTTC.

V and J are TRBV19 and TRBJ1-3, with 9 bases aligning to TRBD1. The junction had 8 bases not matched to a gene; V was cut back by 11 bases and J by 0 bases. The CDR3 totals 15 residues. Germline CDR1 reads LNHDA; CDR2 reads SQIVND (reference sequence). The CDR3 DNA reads TGTGCCGCCACCCAGGACAGGGGCTCTGGAAACACCATATATTTT. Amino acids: CAATQDRGSGNTIYF.

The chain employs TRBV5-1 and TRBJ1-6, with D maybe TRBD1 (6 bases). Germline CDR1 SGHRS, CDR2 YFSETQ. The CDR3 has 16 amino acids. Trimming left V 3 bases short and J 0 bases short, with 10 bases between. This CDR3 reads CASSWTVVSYNSPLHF. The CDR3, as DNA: TGCGCCAGCAGCTGGACAGTGGTCTCCTATAATTCACCCCTCCACTTT.

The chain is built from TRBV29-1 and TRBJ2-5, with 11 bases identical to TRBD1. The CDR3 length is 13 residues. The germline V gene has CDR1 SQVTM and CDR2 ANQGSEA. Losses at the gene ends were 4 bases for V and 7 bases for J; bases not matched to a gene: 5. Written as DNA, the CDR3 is TGCAGCGTTGGCGGGACAGGGGGAAGGACCCAGTACTTC. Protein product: CSVGGTGGRTQYF. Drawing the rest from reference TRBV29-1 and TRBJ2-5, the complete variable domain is SAVISQKPSRDICQRGTSLTIQCQVDSQVTMMFWYRQQPGQSLTLIATANQGSEATYESGFVIDKFPISRPNLTFSTLTVSNMSPEDSSIYLCSVGGTGGRTQYFGPGTRLLVL.

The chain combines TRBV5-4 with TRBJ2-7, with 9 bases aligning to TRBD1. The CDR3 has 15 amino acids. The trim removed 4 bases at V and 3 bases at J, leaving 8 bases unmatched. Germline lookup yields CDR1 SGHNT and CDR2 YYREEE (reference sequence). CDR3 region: CASSPPGQGIYEQYF. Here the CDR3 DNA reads TGTGCCAGCAGCCCCCCGGGACAGGGTATCTACGAGCAGTACTTC.

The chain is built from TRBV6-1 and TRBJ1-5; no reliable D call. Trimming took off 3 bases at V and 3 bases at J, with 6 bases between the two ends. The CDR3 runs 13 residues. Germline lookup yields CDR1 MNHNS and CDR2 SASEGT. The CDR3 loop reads CASSEGYNQPQHF. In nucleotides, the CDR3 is TGTGCCAGCAGTGAGGGCTACAATCAGCCCCAGCATTTT.

The CDR3 region is CASSQTGTTDTQYF. CDR3 nucleotides: TGCGCCAGCAGCCAGACCGGGACTACAGATACGCAGTATTTT. The chain uses TRBV4-1 and TRBJ2-3; D is possibly TRBD2 (6 bases). Germline V CDR1 and CDR2: MGHRA, YSYEKL. The CDR3 is 14 amino acids. Deletions cut 3 bases from V and 3 bases from J, with 10 bases between.

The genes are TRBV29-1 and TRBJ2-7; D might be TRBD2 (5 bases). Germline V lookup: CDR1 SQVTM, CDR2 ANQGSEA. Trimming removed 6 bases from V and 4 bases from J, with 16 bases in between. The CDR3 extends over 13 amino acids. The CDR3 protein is CSVGEGSGYEQYF. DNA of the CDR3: TGCAGCGTCGGTGAGGGCTCCGGGTACGAGCAGTACTTC.

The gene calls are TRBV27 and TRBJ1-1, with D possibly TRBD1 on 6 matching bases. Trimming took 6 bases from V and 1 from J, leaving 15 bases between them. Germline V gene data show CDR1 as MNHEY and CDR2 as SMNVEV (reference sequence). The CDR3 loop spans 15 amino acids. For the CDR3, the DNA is TGTGCCAGCAGCCTTCCAGGGGCCCCGAACACTGAAGCTTTCTTT. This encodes CASSLPGAPNTEAFF.

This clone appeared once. As DNA, the CDR3 is TGTGCCAGCAGTCCGGGGGAGACCCAGTACTTC. This sequence encodes CASSPGETQYF. The chain uses TRBV12-3 or TRBV12-4 and TRBJ2-5; perhaps TRBD2 as D (5 bases). The CDR3 totals 11 residues. The V end was cut by 5 bases, the J end by 5 bases, with 6 bases between.

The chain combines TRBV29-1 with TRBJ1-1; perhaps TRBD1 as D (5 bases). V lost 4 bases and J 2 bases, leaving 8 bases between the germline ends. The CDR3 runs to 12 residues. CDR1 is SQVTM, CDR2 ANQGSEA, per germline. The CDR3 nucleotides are TGCAGCGTTGGGGGCTTCAACACTGAAGCTTTCTTT. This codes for CSVGGFNTEAFF.

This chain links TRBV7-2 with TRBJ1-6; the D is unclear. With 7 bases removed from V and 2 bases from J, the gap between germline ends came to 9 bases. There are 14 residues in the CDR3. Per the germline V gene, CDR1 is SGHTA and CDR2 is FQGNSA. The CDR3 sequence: CASTLTPYNSPLHF. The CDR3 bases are TGTGCCAGCACACTGACACCCTATAATTCACCCCTCCACTTT.

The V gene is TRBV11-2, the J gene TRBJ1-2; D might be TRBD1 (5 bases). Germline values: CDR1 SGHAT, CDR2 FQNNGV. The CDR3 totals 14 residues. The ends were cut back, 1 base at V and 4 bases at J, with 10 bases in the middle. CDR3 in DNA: TGTGCCAGCAGCTTAGGACGGGACTCCTATGGCTACACCTTC. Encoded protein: CASSLGRDSYGYTF.

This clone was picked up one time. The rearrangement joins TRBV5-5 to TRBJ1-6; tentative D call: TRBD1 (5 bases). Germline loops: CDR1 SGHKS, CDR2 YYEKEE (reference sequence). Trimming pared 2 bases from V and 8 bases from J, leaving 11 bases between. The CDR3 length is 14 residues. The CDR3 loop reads CASSLSPGDSPLHF. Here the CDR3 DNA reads TGTGCCAGCAGCTTAAGTCCGGGGGATTCACCCCTCCACTTT. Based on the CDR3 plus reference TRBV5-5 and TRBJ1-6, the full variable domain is DAGVTQSPTHLIKTRGQQVTLRCSPISGHKSVSWYQQVLGQGPQFIFQYYEKEERGRGNFPDRFSARQFPNYSSELNVNALLLGDSALYLCASSLSPGDSPLHFGNGTRLTVT.

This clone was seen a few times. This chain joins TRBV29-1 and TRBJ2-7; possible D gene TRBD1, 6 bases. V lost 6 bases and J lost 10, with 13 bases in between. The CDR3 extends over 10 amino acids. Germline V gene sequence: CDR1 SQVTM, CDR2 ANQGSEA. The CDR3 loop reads CSVEQGLQYF. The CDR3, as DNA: TGCAGCGTGGAACAGGGCCTTCAGTACTTC.

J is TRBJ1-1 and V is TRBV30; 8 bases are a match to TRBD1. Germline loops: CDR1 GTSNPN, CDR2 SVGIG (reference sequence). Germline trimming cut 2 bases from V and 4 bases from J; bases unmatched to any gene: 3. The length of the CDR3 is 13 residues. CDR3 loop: CAWSPDRVTEAFF. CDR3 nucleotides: TGTGCCTGGAGTCCGGACAGGGTCACTGAAGCTTTCTTT.

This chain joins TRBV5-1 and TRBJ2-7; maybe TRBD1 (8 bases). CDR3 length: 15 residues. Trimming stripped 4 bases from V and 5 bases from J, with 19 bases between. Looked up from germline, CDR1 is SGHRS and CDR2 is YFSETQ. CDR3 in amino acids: CASSRKQQGGNEQYF. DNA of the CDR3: TGCGCCAGCAGCCGGAAACAACAGGGGGGGAACGAGCAGTACTTC.

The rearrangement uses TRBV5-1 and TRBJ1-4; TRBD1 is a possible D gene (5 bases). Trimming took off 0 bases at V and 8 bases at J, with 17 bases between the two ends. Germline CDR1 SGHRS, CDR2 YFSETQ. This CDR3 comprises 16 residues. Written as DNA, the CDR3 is TGCGCCAGCAGCTTGGACCCAGACAGAATAGCAGAAAAACTGTTTTTT. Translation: CASSLDPDRIAEKLFF.

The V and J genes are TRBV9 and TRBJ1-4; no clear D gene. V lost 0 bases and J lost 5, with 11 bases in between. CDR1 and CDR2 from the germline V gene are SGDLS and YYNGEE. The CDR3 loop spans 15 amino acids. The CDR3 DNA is TGTGCCAGCAGCGTAGATCCGGGGTTAAATGAAAAACTGTTTTTT. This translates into CASSVDPGLNEKLFF.

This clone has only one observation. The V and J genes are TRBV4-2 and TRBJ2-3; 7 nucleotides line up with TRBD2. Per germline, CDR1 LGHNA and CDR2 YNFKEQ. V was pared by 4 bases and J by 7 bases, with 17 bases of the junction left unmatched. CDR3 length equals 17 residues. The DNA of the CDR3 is TGTGCCAGCAGCCCGTCCGTGGGCGGGGGTCAGGGAAATACGCAGTATTTT. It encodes CASSPSVGGGQGNTQYF.